The entry that follows covers one T cell receptor beta chain sequence. With 6 bases clipped from V and 3 bases from J, the junction kept 3 bases outside the gene matches. This CDR3 has 13 residues. CDR1 and CDR2 (germline): ENHRY, SYGVKD. The entry originates in a study of blood T cell repertoires in COVID-19. About the research overall: Samples came from the United States, Italy and Spain, spanning acute and convalescent COVID-19.

Source study methods: By means of reference gene primer amplification, nucleated cell counts were estimated. Measured with immunoSEQ multiplex PCR; TCRdb has only the in-frame clones, and not every one. That table furnishes V, J and clone size, whereas the DNA furnished D and trimming. Here the sample spans 52,000 or so clones, roughly 76% being singletons. The TCR originated in a man between 50 and 59 years old with active or convalescent COVID-19. The J gene is TRBJ1-1, the V gene TRBV10-3; 8 bases are a match to TRBD1. The sequenced sample consisted of peripheral blood. The CDR3 here is CAIRKQGDTEAFF. The CDR3 DNA sequence: TGTGCCATCAGGAAACAGGGGGACACTGAAGCTTTCTTT.